These 5 T cell receptor beta chains came from one sample sequenced in a study of T-cell reconstitution after alpha-beta-depleted transplantation in children. Unique molecular identifiers were used to barcode this TCRbeta library. MiXCR, applied by TCRdb to the PCR reads, yields one record per CDR3 protein. The table shows around 300,000 distinct CDR3 sequences, with 10% occurring only once. The starting material was PBMCs, obtained before TCRalphabeta/CD19-depleted stem cell transplant. All receptors come from a boy less than two years old with acute myeloid leukemia, due to receive a stem cell transplant.

This clonotype was seen a few times. The V call is TRBV7-3, the J call TRBJ2-5; D call uncertain. The length of the CDR3 is 14 residues. Trimming pared 0 bases from V and 3 bases from J, leaving 8 bases between. Germline V CDR1 and CDR2: SGHTA, FQGTGA. The DNA of the CDR3 is TGTGCCAGCAGCTTAACGTACACGAAAGAGACCCAGTACTTC. Its protein product is CASSLTYTKETQYF.

This clonotype was observed many times. The V gene is TRBV27, the J gene TRBJ2-7; the D gene is possibly TRBD2 (7 bases). V was cut by 6 bases and J by 2 bases, with 8 bases left in between. The CDR3 has 12 amino acids. Looked up from germline, CDR1 is MNHEY and CDR2 is SMNVEV (reference sequence). The CDR3 loop is CASSGGPYEQYF. As DNA, the CDR3 is TGTGCCAGCAGCGGGGGGCCCTACGAGCAGTACTTC.

The chain links TRBV3-1 to TRBJ2-3, with D uncertain. Trimming left V 3 bases short and J 2 bases short, with 9 bases between. Germline CDR1 LGHDT, CDR2 YNNKEL (reference sequence). This CDR3 has 14 amino acids. The CDR3: CASSQFTHTDTQYF. The CDR3 DNA sequence: TGTGCCAGCAGCCAGTTCACCCACACAGATACGCAGTATTTT.

The sample holds many counts of this clonotype. The chain joins TRBV5-1 to TRBJ2-7, with 10 bases that match TRBD2. The CDR3 totals 15 residues. V gave up 1 base and J gave up 3 bases; unmatched junction bases: 4. In germline, CDR1 is SGHRS, CDR2 YFSETQ. The CDR3 sequence is CASSLTSGVGYEQYF. CDR3 nucleotide sequence: TGCGCCAGCAGCTTGACTAGCGGGGTCGGCTACGAGCAGTACTTC. The whole variable domain, remainder taken from reference TRBV5-1 and TRBJ2-7, is KAGVTQTPRYLIKTRGQQVTLSCSPISGHRSVSWYQQTPGQGLQFLFEYFSETQRNKGNFPGRFSGRQFSNSRSEMNVSTLELGDSALYLCASSLTSGVGYEQYFGPGTRLTVT.

This clonotype has at least ten counts. The chain combines TRBV10-3 with TRBJ2-7; D is perhaps TRBD2 (5 bases). The CDR3 has 14 residues. The germline gives CDR1 ENHRY, CDR2 SYGVKD. The V end lost 0 bases, the J end lost 3 bases, and 9 bases lay between the germline ends. The CDR3 here is CAISESAGNYEQYF. The CDR3 coding sequence is TGTGCCATCAGTGAGTCTGCCGGGAACTACGAGCAGTACTTC.